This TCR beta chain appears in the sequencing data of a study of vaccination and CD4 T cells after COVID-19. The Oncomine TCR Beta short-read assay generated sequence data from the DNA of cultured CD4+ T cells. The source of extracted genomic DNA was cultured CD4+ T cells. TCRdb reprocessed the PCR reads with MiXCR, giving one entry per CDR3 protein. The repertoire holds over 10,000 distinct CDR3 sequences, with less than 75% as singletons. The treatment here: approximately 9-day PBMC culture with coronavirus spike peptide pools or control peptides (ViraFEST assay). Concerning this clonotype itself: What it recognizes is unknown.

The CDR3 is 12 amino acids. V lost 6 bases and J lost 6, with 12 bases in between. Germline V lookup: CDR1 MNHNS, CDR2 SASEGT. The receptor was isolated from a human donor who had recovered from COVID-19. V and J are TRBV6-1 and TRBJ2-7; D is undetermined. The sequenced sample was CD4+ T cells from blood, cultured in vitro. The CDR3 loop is CASSRAWGEQYF. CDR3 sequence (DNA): TGTGCCAGCAGCCGGGCCTGGGGCGAGCAGTACTTC.